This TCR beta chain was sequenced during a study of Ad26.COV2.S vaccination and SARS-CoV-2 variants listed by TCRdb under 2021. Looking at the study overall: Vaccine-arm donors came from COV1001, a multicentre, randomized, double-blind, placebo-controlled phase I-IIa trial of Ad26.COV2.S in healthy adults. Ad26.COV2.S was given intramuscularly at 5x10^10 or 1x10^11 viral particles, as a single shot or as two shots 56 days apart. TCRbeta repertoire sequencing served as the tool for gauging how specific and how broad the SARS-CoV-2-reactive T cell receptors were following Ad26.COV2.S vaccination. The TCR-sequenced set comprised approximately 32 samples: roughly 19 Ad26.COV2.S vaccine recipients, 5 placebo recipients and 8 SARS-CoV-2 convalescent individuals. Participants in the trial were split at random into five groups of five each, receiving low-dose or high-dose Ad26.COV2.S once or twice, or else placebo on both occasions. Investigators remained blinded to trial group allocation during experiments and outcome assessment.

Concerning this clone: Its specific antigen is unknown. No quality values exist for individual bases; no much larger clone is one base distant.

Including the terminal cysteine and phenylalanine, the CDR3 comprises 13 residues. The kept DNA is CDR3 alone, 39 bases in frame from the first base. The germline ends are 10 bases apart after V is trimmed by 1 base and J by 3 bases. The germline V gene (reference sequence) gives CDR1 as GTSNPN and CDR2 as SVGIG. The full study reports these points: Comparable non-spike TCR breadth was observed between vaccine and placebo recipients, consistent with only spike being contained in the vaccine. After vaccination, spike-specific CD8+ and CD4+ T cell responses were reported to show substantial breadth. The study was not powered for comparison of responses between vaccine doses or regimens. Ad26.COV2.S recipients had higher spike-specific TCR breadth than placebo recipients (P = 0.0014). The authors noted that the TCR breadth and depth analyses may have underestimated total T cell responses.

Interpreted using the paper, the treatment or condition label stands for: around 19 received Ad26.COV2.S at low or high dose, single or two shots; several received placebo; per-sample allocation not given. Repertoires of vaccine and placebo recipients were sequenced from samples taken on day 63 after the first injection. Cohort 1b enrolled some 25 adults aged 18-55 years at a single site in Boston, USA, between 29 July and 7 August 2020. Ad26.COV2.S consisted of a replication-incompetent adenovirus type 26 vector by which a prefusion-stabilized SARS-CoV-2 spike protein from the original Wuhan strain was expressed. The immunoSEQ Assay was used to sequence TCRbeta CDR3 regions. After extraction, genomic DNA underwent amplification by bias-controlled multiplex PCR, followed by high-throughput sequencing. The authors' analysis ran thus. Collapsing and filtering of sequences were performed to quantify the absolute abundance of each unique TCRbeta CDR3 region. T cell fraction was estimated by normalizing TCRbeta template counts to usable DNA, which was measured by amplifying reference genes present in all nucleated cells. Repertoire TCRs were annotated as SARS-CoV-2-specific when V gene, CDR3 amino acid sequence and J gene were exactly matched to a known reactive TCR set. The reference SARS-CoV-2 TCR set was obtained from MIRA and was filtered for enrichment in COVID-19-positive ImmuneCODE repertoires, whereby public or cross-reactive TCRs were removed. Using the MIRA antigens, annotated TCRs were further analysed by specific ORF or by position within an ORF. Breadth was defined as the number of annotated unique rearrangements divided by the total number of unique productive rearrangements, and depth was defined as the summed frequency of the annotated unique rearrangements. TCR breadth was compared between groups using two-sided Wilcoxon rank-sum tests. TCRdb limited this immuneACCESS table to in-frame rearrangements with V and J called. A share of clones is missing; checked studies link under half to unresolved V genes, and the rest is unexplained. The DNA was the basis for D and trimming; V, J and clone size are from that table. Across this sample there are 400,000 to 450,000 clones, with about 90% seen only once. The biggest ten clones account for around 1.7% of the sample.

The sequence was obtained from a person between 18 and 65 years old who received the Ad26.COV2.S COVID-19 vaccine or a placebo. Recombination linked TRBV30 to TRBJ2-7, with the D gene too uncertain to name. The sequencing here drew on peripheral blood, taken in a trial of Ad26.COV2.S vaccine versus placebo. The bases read TGTGCCTGGAGTGGTTTGGCCCTCTACGAGCAGTACTTC. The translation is CAWSGLALYEQYF.